Below are 3 T cell receptor beta chains sequenced from a single sample in a study of healthy donors' naive CD4 and CD8 T cells. Starting from about 0.45 ug of total RNA, TCR libraries were made with linear amplification. TCRdb re-analysed the reads in MiXCR, keeping a single row per CDR3 protein. The sample carries about 180,000 distinct CDR3 sequences, 74% recorded once. Input material: naive CD4+ and CD8+ T cells sorted from blood, pooled from several donors. These receptors were collected from a pool of human donors in good health; the sample pools cells from several healthy donors.

The rearrangement links TRBV19 to TRBJ1-5; 8 bases fit TRBD1. J gave up 7 bases and V 8 bases, and 7 bases lay outside the gene matches. This CDR3 contains 13 residues. Germline loops: CDR1 LNHDA, CDR2 SQIVND (reference sequence). The CDR3 DNA follows: TGTGCCAGTTCGCAGGGGGCCGTGCAGCCCCAGCATTTT. Translation: CASSQGAVQPQHF.

The chain carries TRBV25-1 and TRBJ1-2, with unresolved D. V shed 3 bases and J shed 2 bases, with 7 bases lying between them. The CDR3 is 13 residues long. The germline CDR1 and CDR2 sequences are MGHDK and SYGVNS. DNA of the CDR3: TGTGCCAGCAGTGAGGCGGGGAACTATGGCTACACCTTC. Encoded protein: CASSEAGNYGYTF.

This clonotype showed up just a few times. Its ends do not fully match the called genes, so a read error is possible. The chain links TRBV30 to TRBJ2-7, with TRBD1 identical over 9 bases. CDR1 and CDR2 (germline): GTSNPN, SVGIG (reference sequence). The length of the CDR3 is 11 residues. CDR3 protein: CASLAGDRETF. The DNA for the CDR3 is TGTGCCTCCCTGGCCGGGGACAGGGAGACATTC.